The 8 T cell receptor beta chains below come from one sample, sequenced in a study of neurological immune-mediated disorders. One entry per CDR3 protein, called by TCRdb with MiXCR from the 5' RACE reads. The table lists tens of thousands of distinct CDR3 sequences, around 4.3% of them singletons. Material: PBMCs. All receptors come from a woman between 55 and 75 years old with multiple sclerosis.

This clonotype was counted many times. The rearrangement uses TRBV2 and TRBJ2-4; D could derive from TRBD1 or TRBD2 (7 bases each). V was cut by 8 bases and J by 0 bases, with 20 bases left in between. The CDR3 has 17 amino acids. The germline CDR1 and CDR2 sequences are SNHLY and FYNNEI. CDR3 loop: CASGRGQVDGAKNIQYF. The CDR3 coding sequence is TGTGCCAGCGGGAGGGGGCAGGTTGATGGAGCCAAAAACATTCAGTACTTC.

This clonotype has more than one count but fewer than ten. The rearrangement joins TRBV7-2 to TRBJ1-2; a weak D match, TRBD1 (6 bases). Germline CDR1 and CDR2: SGHTA and FQGNSA. V was clipped by 5 bases and J by 5 bases, with 15 bases between them. The CDR3 has 14 amino acids. The CDR3 loop reads CASSPGGARYGYTF. DNA of the CDR3: TGTGCCAGCAGCCCTGGGGGGGCTAGGTATGGCTACACCTTC.

This clonotype was observed at least ten times. The V call is TRBV7-3, the J call TRBJ2-2; maybe TRBD2 (6 bases). Germline-derived CDR1 and CDR2 are SGHTA and FQGTGA. V was pared by 11 bases and J by 3 bases, with 13 bases between. The CDR3 contains 13 residues. CDR3 amino acids: CADLPSDTGELFF. The CDR3, as DNA: TGTGCCGACCTTCCTAGCGACACCGGGGAGCTGTTTTTT.

This clonotype appeared many times. The rearrangement joins TRBV9 to TRBJ2-3, with D unclear. CDR3 length: 16 amino acids. Trimming took 0 bases from V and 0 from J, leaving 11 bases between them. Germline CDR1 SGDLS, CDR2 YYNGEE. CDR3 region: CASSVGQAPSTDTQYF. CDR3 coding DNA: TGTGCCAGCAGCGTAGGCCAGGCCCCTAGCACAGATACGCAGTATTTT. Based on the CDR3 plus reference TRBV9 and TRBJ2-3, the full variable domain is DSGVTQTPKHLITATGQRVTLRCSPRSGDLSVYWYQQSLDQGLQFLIQYYNGEERAKGNILERFSAQQFPDLHSELNLSSLELGDSALYFCASSVGQAPSTDTQYFGPGTRLTVL.

In this sample, this clonotype turned up a few times. V is TRBV20-1 and J is TRBJ2-5, with a tentative D call TRBD2 (7 bases). The V end lost 8 bases, the J end lost 4 bases, and 20 bases lay between the germline ends. The germline V gene has CDR1 DFQATT and CDR2 SNEGSKA (reference sequence). The CDR3 totals 14 residues. CDR3 sequence reads: CSMEQGGVRETQYF. CDR3 bases: TGCAGTATGGAACAGGGAGGGGTTAGAGAGACCCAGTACTTC.

This clonotype has at least ten counts. The chain is built from TRBV6-2 or TRBV6-3 and TRBJ1-2; D is undetermined. The V end was cut by 4 bases, the J end by 5 bases, with 14 bases between. This CDR3 has 14 residues. Per the germline V gene, CDR1 is MNHEY and CDR2 is SVGEGT. The CDR3 sequence is CASSFPDPIYGYTF. The CDR3 nucleotides are TGTGCCAGCAGTTTCCCGGACCCCATTTATGGCTACACCTTC.

This clonotype was detected ten times or more. Germline is not matched at one junction end, which may reflect a read error. This chain joins TRBV3-1 and TRBJ1-1; 7 bases fit TRBD1. Germline CDR1 and CDR2: LGHDT and YNNKEL (reference sequence). This CDR3 region has 12 residues. CDR3 in amino acids: CASSQADRAWIF. Here the CDR3 DNA reads TGTGCCAGCAGCCAAGCCGACAGGGCCTGGATTTTC.

This clonotype was found many times. V usage is TRBV7-9 and J usage is TRBJ2-5, with D uncertain. The CDR3 runs 12 residues. V gave up 3 bases and J gave up 2 bases, with 4 bases separating them. Germline CDR1 SEHNR, CDR2 FQNEAQ (reference sequence). The CDR3 bases are TGTGCCAGCAGCTTCGATCAAGAGACCCAGTACTTC. This encodes CASSFDQETQYF. Looking up the rest from reference TRBV7-9 and TRBJ2-5 gives the full variable domain: DTGVSQNPRHKITKRGQNVTFRCDPISEHNRLYWYRQTLGQGPEFLTYFQNEAQLEKSRLLSDRFSAERPKGSFSTLEIQRTEQGDSAMYLCASSFDQETQYFGPGTRLLVL.